The 6 T cell receptor beta chains presented below share a single source sample, sequenced in a study of CD4 and CD8 cells across lung adenocarcinoma regions. One entry per CDR3 protein, called by TCRdb with MiXCR from the PCR reads. The table records tens of thousands of distinct CDR3 sequences, around 50% of them present only once. The sequencing input was CD8+ T cells from the center of a lung tumor. These receptors were collected from a female donor with lung adenocarcinoma. The CD4 and CD8 labels of this study may be unreliable.

Notes on this clonotype: The junction differs from germline at one of its ends, possibly a read error. The chain carries TRBV27 and TRBJ2-4; D gene uncertain. The CDR3 has 16 residues. Germline CDR1 MNHEY, CDR2 SMNVEV (reference sequence). The CDR3 DNA reads TGTGCCAGCAGAAGACACGGGCTCCGTGACAAAAACATCCAGTACTTC. This codes for CASRRHGLRDKNIQYF.

The CDR3 sequence: CASGGPGGLDTDTQYF. For the CDR3, the DNA is TGTGCCAGCGGGGGCCCGGGGGGGCTCGACACAGATACGCAGTATTTT. The rearrangement links TRBV6-1 to TRBJ2-3, with TRBD2 matching 8 bases. V gave up 8 bases and J gave up 2 bases; unmatched junction bases: 12. This CDR3 region has 16 residues. Germline assignment: CDR1 MNHNS and CDR2 SASEGT.

This clonotype was observed many times. The chain recombines TRBV6-1 with TRBJ1-2; D is ambiguous. Looked up from germline, CDR1 is MNHNS and CDR2 is SASEGT. V was shortened by 7 bases and J by 2 bases, with 11 bases between the two germline ends. The CDR3 totals 13 residues. CDR3 sequence (DNA): TGTGCCAGCAACCCGGACGGAAACTATGGCTACACCTTC. Encoded protein: CASNPDGNYGYTF.

The V and J genes are TRBV6-1 and TRBJ2-7; no reliable D call. This CDR3 is built from 14 residues. V dropped 2 bases and J dropped 2 bases, with 10 bases sitting between them. Germline V CDR1 and CDR2: MNHNS, SASEGT. This chain's CDR3 is CASSELPGTYEQYF. The CDR3 DNA reads TGTGCCAGCAGTGAACTCCCCGGCACCTACGAGCAGTACTTC.

Many counts were recorded for this clonotype. The gene calls are TRBV6-1 and TRBJ2-5, with 11 bases identical to TRBD1. The germline CDR1 and CDR2 sequences are MNHNS and SASEGT. The V gene end was trimmed by 5 bases and the J gene end by 5 bases; junction bases not matched to a gene: 4. This CDR3 comprises 14 residues. This CDR3 is CASSRDRGIETQYF. The CDR3 DNA follows: TGTGCCAGCAGTCGGGACAGGGGGATCGAGACCCAGTACTTC.

This clonotype was detected many times. Here the CDR3 reads CASSVGLAGAPGANVLTF. The DNA of the CDR3 is TGTGCCAGCAGCGTCGGACTAGCGGGAGCCCCTGGGGCCAACGTCCTGACTTTC. The rearrangement joins TRBV9 to TRBJ2-6, with 13 nucleotides matching TRBD2. Germline V gives CDR1 SGDLS, CDR2 YYNGEE. V lost 2 bases to trimming and J lost 2 bases; unmatched junction nucleotides: 4. The CDR3 spans 18 residues.